This T cell receptor (beta chain) came from a study of shared clonotypes between healthy human individuals. Study overall: CD4 naive and memory got three plates each, CD8 naive two, CD8 memory one. Study-wide findings and caveats: Tissues were not sampled, only blood, and their repertoires likely differ.

The CDR3 runs to 14 residues. J gave up 5 bases and V 1 base, and 4 bases lay outside the gene matches. Germline loops: CDR1 KGHSH, CDR2 LQKENI. A note on this clone: Its antigen is unknown.

Profiling relied on immunoSEQ multiplex PCR, and the TCRdb table lists in-frame clones only, not all of them. Here the sample spans roughly 2.6 million clones, more than 90% being singletons. Free of recent acute infections or vaccinations, the donors were healthy HIV-negative adults. The study separated CD4+ cells into CD45RA+ naive and CD45RA-negative memory subsets. The sequence was obtained from a man aged 18 to 35 in good health. The gene calls are TRBV18 and TRBJ2-7, with TRBD1 matching over 8 bases. The sequencing input was naive CD4+ T cells sorted from blood. Described subset: CD45RA+ positively selected. For the CDR3, the DNA is TGTGCCAGCTCACCACAGGGACAGGCCCACGAGCAGTACTTC. Its translation is CASSPQGQAHEQYF.